The rows below give T cell receptor beta chains drawn from one sample of a study of cytomegalovirus exposure and HLA in healthy donors. This table comes from immunoSEQ multiplex PCR, and its TCRdb copy is limited to in-frame clones, with some not included. Among around 250,000 clones listed, around 90% were seen once. Sequences were obtained from PBMCs. The receptors shown here come from a woman aged 25 to 45 in good health and CMV-seronegative. The CDR3 runs from the conserved cysteine through the conserved F or W. Each record gives: J gene, clone size, CDR3 length, V gene, D gene, CDR3 protein, CDR3 DNA. The D gene is left open where the match is weak. Expanded clones are given a class, and other clones once, few, many or no size at all.

TRBJ1-4	.	13	TRBV27	.	CASSRRNNEKLFF	TGTGCCAGCAGTCGGCGGAATAATGAAAAACTGTTTTTT
TRBJ2-7	.	12	TRBV11-2	.	CASSLGAYEQYF	TGTGCCAGCAGCTTAGGGGCCTACGAGCAGTACTTC
TRBJ2-3	.	15	TRBV25-1	.	CASSELGGDTDTQYF	TGTGCCAGCAGCGAGTTAGGGGGGGACACAGATACGCAGTATTTT
TRBJ2-7	.	16	TRBV13	.	CASSLGSRTLSSEQYF	TGTGCCAGCAGCTTAGGTTCCAGGACGCTTTCCAGCGAGCAGTACTTC
TRBJ2-3	.	16	TRBV4-1	.	CASSQEKWASTDTQYF	TGCGCCAGCAGCCAAGAAAAGTGGGCTAGCACAGATACGCAGTATTTT
TRBJ2-1	.	16	TRBV7-2	TRBD2	CASSLFGAGLYNEQFF	TGTGCCAGCAGCTTATTCGGAGCGGGGCTTTACAATGAGCAGTTCTTC
TRBJ2-7	.	12	TRBV7-2	.	CASSSSPYEQYF	TGTGCCAGCAGCTCCTCCCCCTACGAGCAGTACTTC
TRBJ1-2	.	16	TRBV29-1	TRBD1	CSVRDRGPLGYYGYTF	TGCAGCGTAAGGGACAGGGGGCCCTTAGGCTACTATGGCTACACCTTC
TRBJ2-5	.	15	TRBV18	.	CASSPLNRQEETQYF	TGTGCCAGCTCACCACTAAACAGGCAGGAAGAGACCCAGTACTTC
TRBJ2-5	.	16	TRBV11-3	TRBD1	CASSLLRGQDQETQYF	TGTGCCAGCAGCTTATTGAGGGGACAGGACCAAGAGACCCAGTACTTC
TRBJ2-7	once	17	TRBV28	TRBD2	CASSLWEGTISPYEQYF	TGTGCCAGCAGTTTATGGGAAGGGACTATATCACCCTACGAGCAGTACTTC
TRBJ2-1	.	13	TRBV7-9	TRBD2	CASSRTRADEQFF	TGTGCCAGCAGCCGGACTAGGGCGGATGAGCAGTTCTTC
TRBJ2-4	.	15	TRBV7-9	TRBD2	CASKASGRAGGVQYF	TGTGCCAGCAAGGCTAGCGGGAGGGCCGGCGGAGTTCAGTACTTC
TRBJ2-7	.	13	TRBV5-4	.	CASSTGRSYEQYF	TGTGCCAGCAGCACGGGACGGTCCTACGAGCAGTACTTC
TRBJ2-4	.	16	TRBV5-6	.	CASSLGGLLAKNIQYF	TGTGCCAGCAGCTTGGGGGGCCTGCTAGCCAAAAACATTCAGTACTTC
TRBJ2-3	.	13	TRBV9	.	CATGPSSTDTQYF	TGTGCTACGGGTCCTTCTAGCACAGATACGCAGTATTTT
TRBJ2-7	.	14	TRBV19	.	CASSIAGTAYEQYF	TGTGCCAGTAGTATAGCCGGGACCGCCTACGAGCAGTACTTC
TRBJ2-1	.	15	TRBV5-4	TRBD2	CASSSGLAGVGEQFF	TGTGCCAGCAGCTCGGGACTAGCGGGAGTCGGTGAGCAGTTCTTC
TRBJ1-1	.	12	TRBV11-2	.	CASSLDDTEAFF	TGTGCCAGCAGTCTAGACGACACTGAAGCTTTCTTT
TRBJ2-7	.	15	TRBV2	.	CASSEARGPTGEQYF	TGTGCCAGCAGTGAAGCTCGGGGACCCACGGGCGAGCAGTACTTC
TRBJ2-7	.	12	TRBV5-1	.	CASSTEGREQYF	TGCGCCAGCAGCACGGAGGGGCGCGAGCAGTACTTC
TRBJ1-1	.	13	TRBV30	.	CAWIGQSNTEAFF	TGTGCCTGGATCGGACAGTCGAACACTGAAGCTTTCTTT
TRBJ2-1	.	15	TRBV2	TRBD2	CASTVGNGRAGEQFF	TGTGCCAGCACAGTCGGGAACGGGAGGGCGGGTGAGCAGTTCTTC
TRBJ2-7	.	13	TRBV10-3	.	CAISESGSYEQYF	TGTGCCATCAGTGAGTCGGGTTCCTACGAGCAGTACTTC
TRBJ2-7	.	12	TRBV11-2	.	CASSSTRYEQYF	TGTGCCAGCAGCTCCACACGCTACGAGCAGTACTTC
TRBJ2-7	.	15	TRBV9	TRBD1	CASSVRTGGSYEQYF	TGTGCCAGCAGCGTTCGGACAGGGGGGTCTTACGAGCAGTACTTC
TRBJ2-5	.	15	TRBV7-2	.	CASSLFGGYKETQYF	TGTGCCAGCAGCTTATTCGGCGGCTATAAAGAGACCCAGTACTTC
TRBJ2-7	.	16	TRBV5-1	TRBD2	CASSSGPGGSSYEQYF	TGCGCCAGCAGCTCCGGACCGGGGGGGAGCTCCTACGAGCAGTACTTC
TRBJ2-1	.	13	TRBV18	.	CASSPESYNEQFF	TGTGCCAGCTCGCCCGAAAGTTACAATGAGCAGTTCTTC
TRBJ2-3	.	17	TRBV7-8	TRBD2	CASSYGTSGMVVDTQYF	TGTGCCAGCAGCTACGGGACTAGCGGGATGGTTGTAGATACGCAGTATTTT
TRBJ2-7	.	13	TRBV28	.	CASSFSRGMEQYF	TGTGCCAGCAGTTTTTCTCGGGGGATGGAGCAGTACTTC
TRBJ2-1	.	15	TRBV29-1	.	CSVEDTGRWYYEQFF	TGCAGCGTTGAAGATACAGGGCGGTGGTATTATGAGCAGTTCTTC
TRBJ1-1	.	13	TRBV5-1	.	CASSLSPRTEAFF	TGCGCCAGCAGCTTGTCACCGAGAACTGAAGCTTTCTTT
TRBJ1-4	.	13	TRBV2	TRBD1	CASTEDRGEKLFF	TGTGCCAGCACCGAGGACAGGGGAGAAAAACTGTTTTTT
TRBJ2-1	.	14	TRBV25-1	TRBD2	CASSAISGSNEQFF	TGTGCCAGCAGTGCGATTAGCGGGAGCAATGAGCAGTTCTTC
TRBJ2-1	.	15	TRBV19	.	CASSAEAASYNEQFF	TGTGCCAGTAGCGCCGAGGCGGCCAGCTACAATGAGCAGTTCTTC
TRBJ2-2	.	19	TRBV5-1	TRBD1	CASSPSPWGTGENTGELFF	TGCGCCAGCAGCCCGTCGCCCTGGGGGACAGGGGAGAACACCGGGGAGCTGTTTTTT
TRBJ2-7	.	12	TRBV13	TRBD1	CASAGQGPSRYF	TGTGCCAGCGCGGGACAGGGTCCTTCGCGGTACTTC
TRBJ2-7	.	13	TRBV4-3	.	CASSQEGTYEQYF	TGCGCCAGCAGCCAAGAGGGAACCTACGAGCAGTACTTC
TRBJ1-2	.	14	TRBV4-1	TRBD1	CASSQTGTGYGYTF	TGCGCCAGCAGCCAAACCGGGACAGGGTATGGCTACACCTTC
TRBJ2-1	.	16	TRBV6-1	.	CASSEHQQSSYNEQFF	TGTGCCAGCAGTGAACATCAGCAGAGCTCCTACAATGAGCAGTTCTTC
TRBJ2-2	.	14	TRBV29-1	.	CSVDGAGRTGELFF	TGCAGCGTTGATGGGGCGGGGCGCACCGGGGAGCTGTTTTTT